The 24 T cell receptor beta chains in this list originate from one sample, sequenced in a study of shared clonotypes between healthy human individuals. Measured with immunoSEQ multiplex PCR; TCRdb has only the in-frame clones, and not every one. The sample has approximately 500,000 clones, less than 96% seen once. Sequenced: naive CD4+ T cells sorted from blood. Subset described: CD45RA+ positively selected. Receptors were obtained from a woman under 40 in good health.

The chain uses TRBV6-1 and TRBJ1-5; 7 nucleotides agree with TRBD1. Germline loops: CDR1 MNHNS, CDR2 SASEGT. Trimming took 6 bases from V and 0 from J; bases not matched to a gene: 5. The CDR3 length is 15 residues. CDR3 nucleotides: TGTGCCAGCAGAGGACAGGAATATAGCAATCAGCCCCAGCATTTT. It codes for CASRGQEYSNQPQHF.

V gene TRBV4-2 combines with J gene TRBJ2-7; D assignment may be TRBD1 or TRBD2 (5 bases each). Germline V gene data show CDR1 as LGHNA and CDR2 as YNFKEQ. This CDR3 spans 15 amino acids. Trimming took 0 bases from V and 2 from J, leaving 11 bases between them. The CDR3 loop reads CASSQDMGEAYEQYF. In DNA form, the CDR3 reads TGTGCCAGCAGCCAAGATATGGGGGAAGCCTACGAGCAGTACTTC.

In DNA form, the CDR3 reads TGTGCCAGCAGTTACGACTTACTACAGGGGGCGGCAGCTTTCTTT. This encodes CASSYDLLQGAAAFF. This chain joins TRBV6-5 and TRBJ1-1; 9 bases agree with TRBD1. The CDR3 spans 15 residues. The trim removed 2 bases at V and 10 bases at J, leaving 11 bases unmatched. The germline CDR1 and CDR2 sequences are MNHEY and SVGAGI.

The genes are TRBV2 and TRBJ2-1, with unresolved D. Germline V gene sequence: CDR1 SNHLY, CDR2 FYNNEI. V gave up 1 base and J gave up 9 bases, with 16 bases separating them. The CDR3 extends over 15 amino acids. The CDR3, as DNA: TGTGCCAGCAGTGAAGATGGACGAACTGGGCGTGAGCAGTTCTTC. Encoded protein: CASSEDGRTGREQFF.

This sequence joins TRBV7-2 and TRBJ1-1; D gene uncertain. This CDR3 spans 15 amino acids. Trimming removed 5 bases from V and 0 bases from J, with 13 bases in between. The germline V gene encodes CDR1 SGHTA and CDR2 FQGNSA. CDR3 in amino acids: CASSPNGAVNTEAFF. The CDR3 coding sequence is TGTGCCAGCAGCCCCAATGGAGCTGTGAACACTGAAGCTTTCTTT.

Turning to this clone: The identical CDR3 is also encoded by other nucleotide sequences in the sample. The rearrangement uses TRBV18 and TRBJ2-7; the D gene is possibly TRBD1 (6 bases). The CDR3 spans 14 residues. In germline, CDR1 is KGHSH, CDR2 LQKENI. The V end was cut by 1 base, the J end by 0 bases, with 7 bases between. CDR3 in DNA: TGTGCCAGCTCACCACGGACAGACTCCTACGAGCAGTACTTC. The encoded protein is CASSPRTDSYEQYF.

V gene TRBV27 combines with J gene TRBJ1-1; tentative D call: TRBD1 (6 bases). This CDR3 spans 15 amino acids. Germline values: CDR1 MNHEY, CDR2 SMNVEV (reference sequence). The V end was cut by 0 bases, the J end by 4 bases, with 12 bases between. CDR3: CASSLSGRGPTEAFF. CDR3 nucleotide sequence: TGTGCCAGCAGTTTATCCGGCAGGGGCCCCACTGAAGCTTTCTTT.

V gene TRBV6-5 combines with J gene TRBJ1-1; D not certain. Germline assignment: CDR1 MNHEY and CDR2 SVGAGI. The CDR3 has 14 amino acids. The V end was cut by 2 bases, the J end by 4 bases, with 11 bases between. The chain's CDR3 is CASSYAFGCTEAFF. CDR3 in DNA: TGTGCCAGCAGTTACGCCTTCGGGTGCACTGAAGCTTTCTTT.

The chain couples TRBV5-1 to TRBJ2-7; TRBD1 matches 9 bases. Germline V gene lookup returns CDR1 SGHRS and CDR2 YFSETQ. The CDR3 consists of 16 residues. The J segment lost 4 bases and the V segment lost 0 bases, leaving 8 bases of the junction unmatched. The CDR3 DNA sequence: TGCGCCAGCAGCTTGGGAAGGGACAGGGTTAATTACGAGCAGTACTTC. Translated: CASSLGRDRVNYEQYF.

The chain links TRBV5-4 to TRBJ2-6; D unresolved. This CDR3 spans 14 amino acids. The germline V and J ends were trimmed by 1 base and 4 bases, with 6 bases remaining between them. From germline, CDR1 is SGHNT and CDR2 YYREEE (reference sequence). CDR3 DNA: TGTGCCAGCAGCTTGAGTCGCGGGGCCAACGTCCTGACTTTC. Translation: CASSLSRGANVLTF. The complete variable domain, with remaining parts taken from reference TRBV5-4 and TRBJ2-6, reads ETGVTQSPTHLIKTRGQQVTLRCSSQSGHNTVSWYQQALGQGPQFIFQYYREEENGRGNFPPRFSGLQFPNYSSELNVNALELDDSALYLCASSLSRGANVLTFGAGSRLTVL.

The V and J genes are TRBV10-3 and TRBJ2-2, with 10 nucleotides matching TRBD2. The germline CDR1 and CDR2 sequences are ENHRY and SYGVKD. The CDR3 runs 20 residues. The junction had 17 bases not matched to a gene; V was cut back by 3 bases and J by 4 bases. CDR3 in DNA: TGTGCCATCAGTGAACACGCTAGCGGGAGTCGGTCATTTGGCACCGGGGAGCTGTTTTTT. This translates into CAISEHASGSRSFGTGELFF.

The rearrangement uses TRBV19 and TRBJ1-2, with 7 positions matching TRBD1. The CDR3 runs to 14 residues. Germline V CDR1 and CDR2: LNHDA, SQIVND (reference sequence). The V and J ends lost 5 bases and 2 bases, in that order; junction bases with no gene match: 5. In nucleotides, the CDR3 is TGTGCCAGTAGTGGGACAGCGGAGAACTATGGCTACACCTTC. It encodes CASSGTAENYGYTF.

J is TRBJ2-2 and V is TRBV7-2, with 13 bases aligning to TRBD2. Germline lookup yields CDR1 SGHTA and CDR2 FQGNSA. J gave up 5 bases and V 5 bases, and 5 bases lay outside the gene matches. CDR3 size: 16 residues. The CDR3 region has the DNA TGTGCCAGCAGCCGAGGACTAGCGGGAGTGACCGGGGAGCTGTTTTTT. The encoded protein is CASSRGLAGVTGELFF.

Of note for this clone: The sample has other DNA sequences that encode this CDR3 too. The CDR3 loop reads CAWSVGGEKLFF. The CDR3 DNA reads TGTGCCTGGAGTGTAGGGGGGGAAAAACTGTTTTTT. This rearrangement joins TRBV30 to TRBJ1-4; weak D call: TRBD1 (6 bases). CDR1 GTSNPN and CDR2 SVGIG come from the germline V gene (reference sequence). The CDR3 loop spans 12 amino acids. V was cut by 0 bases and J by 8 bases, with 7 bases left in between. Using reference TRBV30 and TRBJ1-4 for the parts outside the CDR3, the full variable domain is SQTIHQWPATLVQPVGSPLSLECTVEGTSNPNLYWYRQAAGRGLQLLFYSVGIGQISSEVPQNLSASRPQDRQFILSSKKLLLSDSGFYLCAWSVGGEKLFFGSGTQLSVL.

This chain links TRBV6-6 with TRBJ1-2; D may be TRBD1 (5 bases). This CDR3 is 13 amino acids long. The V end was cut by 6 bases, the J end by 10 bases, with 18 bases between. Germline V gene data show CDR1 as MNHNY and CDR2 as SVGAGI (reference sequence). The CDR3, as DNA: TGTGCCAGCAGCCCTGGGCAGGGTGGTGACTACACCTTC. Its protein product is CASSPGQGGDYTF.

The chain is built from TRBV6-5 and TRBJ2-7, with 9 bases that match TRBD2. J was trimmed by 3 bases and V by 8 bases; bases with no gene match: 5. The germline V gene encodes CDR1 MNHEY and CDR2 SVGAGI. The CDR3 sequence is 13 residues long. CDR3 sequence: CASAVAGDYEQYF. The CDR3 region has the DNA TGTGCCAGCGCAGTAGCGGGAGACTACGAGCAGTACTTC.

CDR3 in DNA: TGTGCCAGTAGTAACCAACTAGCGGGAGGTTCCTACGAGCAGTACTTC. Translated: CASSNQLAGGSYEQYF. The chain combines TRBV19 with TRBJ2-7; 12 nucleotides match TRBD2. V gave up 4 bases and J gave up 1 base; unmatched junction bases: 5. Germline assignment: CDR1 LNHDA and CDR2 SQIVND (reference sequence). The length of the CDR3 is 16 residues.

The CDR3 DNA follows: TGCGCCAGCAGCTTGTCACCGGGACAGGGTTCGGGCGGGGAGCTGTTTTTT. Its protein product is CASSLSPGQGSGGELFF. The V and J genes are TRBV5-1 and TRBJ2-2, with 9 nucleotides matching TRBD1. Germline trimming cut 1 base from V and 7 bases from J; bases unmatched to any gene: 11. Germline V CDR1 and CDR2: SGHRS, YFSETQ. This CDR3 comprises 17 residues.

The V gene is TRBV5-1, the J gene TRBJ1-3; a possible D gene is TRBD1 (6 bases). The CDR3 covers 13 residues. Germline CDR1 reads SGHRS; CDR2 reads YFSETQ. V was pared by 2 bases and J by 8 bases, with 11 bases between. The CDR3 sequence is CASSFPGVDTIYF. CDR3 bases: TGCGCCAGCAGCTTCCCAGGGGTGGACACCATATATTTT.

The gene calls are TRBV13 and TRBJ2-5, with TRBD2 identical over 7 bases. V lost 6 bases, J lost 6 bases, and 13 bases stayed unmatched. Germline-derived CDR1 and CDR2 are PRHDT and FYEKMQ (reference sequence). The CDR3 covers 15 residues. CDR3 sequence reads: CASRRGGEGGKTQYF. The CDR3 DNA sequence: TGTGCCAGCAGACGAGGCGGGGAGGGCGGGAAGACCCAGTACTTC.

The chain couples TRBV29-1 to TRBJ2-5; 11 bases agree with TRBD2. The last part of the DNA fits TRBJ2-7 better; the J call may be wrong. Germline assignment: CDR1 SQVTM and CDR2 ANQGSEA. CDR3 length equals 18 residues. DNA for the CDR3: TGCAGCGTTGCCGGGACACCGGTTCTAGCGGGAGGCTCCTACGAGCAGTACTTC. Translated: CSVAGTPVLAGGSYEQYF.

The CDR3 DNA reads as TGCAGCGTTGGGCAGACCGGCTACGAGCAGTACTTC. It codes for CSVGQTGYEQYF. The J gene is TRBJ2-7, the V gene TRBV29-1; D unresolved. CDR1 is SQVTM and CDR2 is ANQGSEA in the germline V gene. The CDR3 runs 12 residues. Trimming stripped 4 bases from V and 3 bases from J, with 10 bases between.

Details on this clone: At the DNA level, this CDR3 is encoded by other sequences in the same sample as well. CDR3 sequence: CASSELGRETQYF. The DNA of the CDR3 is TGTGCCAGCAGTGAATTGGGGCGAGAGACCCAGTACTTC. The chain couples TRBV25-1 to TRBJ2-5; a weak D match, TRBD1 (5 bases). This CDR3 has 13 amino acids. Germline V CDR1 and CDR2: MGHDK, SYGVNS. Deletions cut 1 base from V and 4 bases from J, with 7 bases between. Looking up the rest from reference TRBV25-1 and TRBJ2-5 gives the full variable domain: EADIYQTPRYLVIGTGKKITLECSQTMGHDKMYWYQQDPGMELHLIHYSYGVNSTEKGDLSSESTVSRIRTEHFPLTLESARPSHTSQYLCASSELGRETQYFGPGTRLLVL.

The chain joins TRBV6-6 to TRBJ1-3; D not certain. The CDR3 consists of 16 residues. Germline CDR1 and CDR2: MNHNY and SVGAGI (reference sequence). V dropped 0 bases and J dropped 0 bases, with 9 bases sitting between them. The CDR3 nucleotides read TGTGCCAGCAGTTACTCGATTCAATTCTCTGGAAACACCATATATTTT. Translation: CASSYSIQFSGNTIYF.